A single sample gave rise to the 31 T cell receptor beta chains below, sequenced in a study of low-dose radiotherapy and immunotherapy resistance in tumors. The sample's time point: before trial treatment. With a V-primer adapter and a constant-region primer, TCRs were amplified for roughly 20 PCR cycles. TCRdb redid the calling of the reads with MiXCR, one entry per CDR3 protein. The data contain tens of thousands of distinct CDR3 sequences, over 9.5% of them seen just once; the ten biggest clones take up about 6%. The sample consisted of PBMCs, taken before treatment. These receptor sequences come from a female donor with ovarian cancer.

This clonotype was detected many times. The chain uses TRBV29-1 and TRBJ2-5; D unresolved. CDR1 is SQVTM and CDR2 is ANQGSEA in the germline V gene. This CDR3 has 14 residues. V lost 4 bases and J lost 2, with 14 bases in between. CDR3 sequence (DNA): TGCAGCGTTGCCCCGGGCTACGAGCAAGAGACCCAGTACTTC. Its translation: CSVAPGYEQETQYF.

This clonotype is labeled as medium-sized. V gene TRBV28 combines with J gene TRBJ2-7, with 10 bases matching TRBD1. In germline, CDR1 is MDHEN, CDR2 SYDVKM. The CDR3 has 14 amino acids. V dropped 7 bases and J dropped 4; count of bases not matched to a gene: 7. CDR3 DNA sequence: TGTGCCAGCACAGATGGGACAGGGGCGTACGAGCAGTACTTC. This gives the protein CASTDGTGAYEQYF.

This clonotype was counted ten times or more. The V gene is TRBV19, the J gene TRBJ2-2; TRBD1 matches 8 bases. The germline gives CDR1 LNHDA, CDR2 SQIVND (reference sequence). V dropped 6 bases and J dropped 5; count of bases not matched to a gene: 5. CDR3 length: 14 amino acids. DNA for the CDR3: TGTGCCAGTAGCAAGGACAGGGAAACCGGGGAGCTGTTTTTT. This encodes CASSKDRETGELFF.

Comments on this clonotype: This likely traces to a read error, being one base from a far larger clone. This chain links TRBV5-8 with TRBJ2-2, with 9 bases identical to TRBD2. CDR3 size: 20 residues. In germline, CDR1 is SGHTS, CDR2 YDEGEE. Trimming removed 4 bases from V and 0 bases from J; junction bases left unmatched: 16. CDR3 sequence: CASSRTRTSVTTANTGELFF. For the CDR3, the DNA is TGTGCCAGCAGCCGCACCCGGACTAGCGTGACCACCGCGAACACCGGGGAGCTGTTTTTT.

Of note for this clonotype: A far larger clone is one base from this, pointing to a likely read error. This chain joins TRBV6-1 and TRBJ1-1; TRBD1 agrees at 11 bases. Germline lookup yields CDR1 MNHNS and CDR2 SASEGT. The CDR3 is 14 residues long. CDR3 sequence reads: CASSSGQGGTEAYF. CDR3 bases: TGTGCCAGCAGTTCGGGACAGGGGGGCACTGAAGCTTACTTT.

This clonotype was counted ten times or more. V is TRBV20-1 and J is TRBJ1-1; D is possibly TRBD1 (5 bases). The CDR3 sequence is 14 residues long. The germline V gene encodes CDR1 DFQATT and CDR2 SNEGSKA (reference sequence). V dropped 5 bases and J dropped 6 bases, with 19 bases sitting between them. Written as DNA, the CDR3 is TGCAGTGCTTTGGTCCCAGGGCTTTCTGCTGAAGCTTTCTTT. Protein product: CSALVPGLSAEAFF.

This clonotype has a count of ten or more. This rearrangement joins TRBV6-2 or TRBV6-3 to TRBJ2-3; the D call may be TRBD1 or TRBD2 (5 bases each). The V gene's germline CDR1 is MNHEY and CDR2 SVGEGT. Trimming removed 3 bases at V and 3 bases at J, with 13 bases between. The CDR3 has 15 amino acids. The DNA for the CDR3 is TGTGCCAGCAGTTATCTCGACGGGGCTACAGATACGCAGTATTTT. Translated, it gives CASSYLDGATDTQYF.

This clonotype showed up many times. This chain uses TRBV7-2 with TRBJ2-7, with D tentatively TRBD1 (5 bases). CDR1 is SGHTA, CDR2 FQGNSA, per germline. The germline V and J ends were trimmed by 1 base and 6 bases, with 10 bases remaining between them. CDR3 length: 13 residues. CDR3 DNA: TGTGCCAGCAGCTTAGGGGGCTGGAGCGAGCAGTACTTC. Its protein product is CASSLGGWSEQYF.

Many counts were recorded for this clonotype. The V call is TRBV18, the J call TRBJ2-1, with 7 bases fitting TRBD2. This CDR3 has 16 residues. Germline V gene sequence: CDR1 KGHSH, CDR2 LQKENI. V dropped 2 bases and J dropped 5; count of bases not matched to a gene: 9. The CDR3: CASSPMVLAEHNEQFF. Here the CDR3 DNA reads TGTGCCAGCTCACCAATGGTGCTAGCGGAACACAATGAGCAGTTCTTC. The full variable domain, in which reference TRBV18 and TRBJ2-1 provide the parts outside the CDR3, is NAGVMQNPRHLVRRRGQEARLRCSPMKGHSHVYWYRQLPEEGLKFMVYLQKENIIDESGMPKERFSAEFPKEGPSILRIQQVVRGDSAAYFCASSPMVLAEHNEQFFGPGTRLTVL.

This clonotype has ten or more counts. This rearrangement joins TRBV5-1 to TRBJ2-1; TRBD2 aligns across 10 bases. The CDR3 spans 17 residues. Germline CDR1 is SGHRS and CDR2 is YFSETQ. Trimming took 2 bases from V and 0 from J; bases not matched to a gene: 5. The CDR3 DNA follows: TGCGCCAGCAGCTTTGAACTAGCGGGGATCTCCTACAATGAGCAGTTCTTC. This translates into CASSFELAGISYNEQFF. Drawing the rest from reference TRBV5-1 and TRBJ2-1, the complete variable domain is KAGVTQTPRYLIKTRGQQVTLSCSPISGHRSVSWYQQTPGQGLQFLFEYFSETQRNKGNFPGRFSGRQFSNSRSEMNVSTLELGDSALYLCASSFELAGISYNEQFFGPGTRLTVL.

This clonotype has at least ten counts. V usage is TRBV3-1 and J usage is TRBJ2-3, with 8 bases aligning to TRBD2. Germline V gives CDR1 LGHDT, CDR2 YNNKEL (reference sequence). The CDR3 loop spans 15 amino acids. V shed 1 base, J shed 5 bases, and the junction held 5 bases outside the gene matches. CDR3 sequence (DNA): TGTGCCAGCAGCCAAGTCTTTAGCGGGGAAGATACGCAGTATTTT. It translates to CASSQVFSGEDTQYF.

This clonotype showed up many times. The rearrangement joins TRBV29-1 to TRBJ1-1, with a tentative D call TRBD1 (5 bases). This CDR3 is built from 10 residues. Deletions cut 6 bases from V and 5 bases from J, with 7 bases between. The germline V gene has CDR1 SQVTM and CDR2 ANQGSEA. The CDR3 loop is CSVGRTEAFF. In DNA form, the CDR3 reads TGCAGCGTGGGGCGTACTGAAGCTTTCTTT.

This clonotype was seen many times. The chain joins TRBV18 to TRBJ1-1; unclear D gene. The CDR3 has 14 residues. Per germline, CDR1 KGHSH and CDR2 LQKENI. V was clipped by 3 bases and J by 1 base, with 9 bases between them. For the CDR3, the DNA is TGTGCCAGCTCACCGGAGAGGTGGAACACTGAAGCTTTCTTT. It specifies CASSPERWNTEAFF.

Regarding this clonotype: This sequence is one base from a far larger clone and is likely a read error. V and J are TRBV5-8 and TRBJ1-2, with D unclear. The CDR3 loop spans 15 amino acids. Germline loops: CDR1 SGHTS, CDR2 YDEGEE. DNA of the CDR3: TGTGCCAGCAGCGACGGGTCCCCGGACTACTATGGCTACGCCTTC. Its translation: CASSDGSPDYYGYAF.

This clonotype occurred many times. The V and J genes are TRBV28 and TRBJ2-7; 11 bases are shared with TRBD1. Per germline, CDR1 MDHEN and CDR2 SYDVKM. The length of the CDR3 is 16 residues. J lost 2 bases, V lost 5 bases, and 8 bases had no gene match. The CDR3 is CASSQPPGQGAYEQYF. Written as DNA, the CDR3 is TGTGCCAGCAGTCAACCTCCGGGACAGGGGGCCTACGAGCAGTACTTC.

For this clonotype: A far larger clone is one base from this, pointing to a likely read error. V and J are TRBV5-1 and TRBJ2-7; 7 nucleotides align to TRBD2. V lost 0 bases to trimming and J lost 7 bases; unmatched junction nucleotides: 10. The CDR3 is 15 residues long. Germline V gives CDR1 SGHRS, CDR2 YFSETQ. CDR3 nucleotides: TGCGCCAGCAGCTTGGCCACGGGGGGATACAATGAGCAGTACTTC. Translation gives CASSLATGGYNEQYF. Using reference TRBV5-1 and TRBJ2-7 for the parts outside the CDR3, the full variable domain is KAGVTQTPRYLIKTRGQQVTLSCSPISGHRSVSWYQQTPGQGLQFLFEYFSETQRNKGNFPGRFSGRQFSNSRSEMNVSTLELGDSALYLCASSLATGGYNEQYFGPGTRLTVT.

The chain links TRBV25-1 to TRBJ1-2; D ambiguous. V lost 4 bases and J lost 1, with 10 bases in between. From germline, CDR1 is MGHDK and CDR2 SYGVNS. The CDR3 covers 14 residues. CDR3 sequence reads: CASSASPYNYGYTF. CDR3 coding DNA: TGTGCCAGCAGTGCCTCGCCCTATAACTATGGCTACACCTTC.

Many counts were recorded for this clonotype. The rearrangement uses TRBV18 and TRBJ2-2; 12 bases map to TRBD1. J lost 6 bases, V lost 4 bases, and 6 bases had no gene match. The CDR3 sequence is 16 residues long. CDR1 KGHSH and CDR2 LQKENI come from the germline V gene. CDR3 in DNA: TGTGCCAGCTCACGCGGGACAGGGGGCGCCGCCGGGGAGCTGTTTTTT. Translated: CASSRGTGGAAGELFF. Based on the CDR3 plus reference TRBV18 and TRBJ2-2, the full variable domain is NAGVMQNPRHLVRRRGQEARLRCSPMKGHSHVYWYRQLPEEGLKFMVYLQKENIIDESGMPKERFSAEFPKEGPSILRIQQVVRGDSAAYFCASSRGTGGAAGELFFGEGSRLTVL.

This clonotype has ten or more counts. This chain connects TRBV2 to TRBJ2-5, with 7 positions matching TRBD1. The CDR3 spans 15 residues. The junction had 9 bases not matched to a gene; V was cut back by 6 bases and J by 2 bases. Germline assignment: CDR1 SNHLY and CDR2 FYNNEI. In DNA form, the CDR3 reads TGTGCCAGCAGCCGACTCCCGGGACAGCAAGAGACCCAGTACTTC. Translated: CASSRLPGQQETQYF.

This clonotype came up many times. This chain joins TRBV24-1 and TRBJ1-3, with D unclear. The CDR3 has 13 residues. The V end lost 4 bases, the J end lost 8 bases, and 11 bases lay between the germline ends. Germline V gene sequence: CDR1 KGHDR, CDR2 SFDVKD. The CDR3 nucleotides read TGTGCCACCAGTGACTCCGAGGCGGACACCATATATTTT. Amino acids: CATSDSEADTIYF.

This clonotype was seen ten or more times. V is TRBV28 and J is TRBJ2-1; 10 positions match TRBD1. The germline CDR1 and CDR2 sequences are MDHEN and SYDVKM. V trimming: 6 bases; J trimming: 9 bases; junction bases outside the gene matches: 11. The CDR3 covers 15 residues. CDR3 DNA sequence: TGTGCCAGCAGAATCGGCGACAGGGGGCTTATTGAGCAGTTCTTC. Its translation: CASRIGDRGLIEQFF.

Concerning this clonotype: The likely explanation is a read error, given a far larger clone one base away. V usage is TRBV20-1 and J usage is TRBJ2-1, with 7 bases lining up with TRBD1. CDR1 is DFQATT and CDR2 is SNEGSKA in the germline V gene (reference sequence). V shed 6 bases and J 13 bases; nucleotides not matched to a gene: 21. The CDR3 spans 15 residues. The CDR3 loop is CSAPRGPYRVETQFF. The CDR3 coding sequence is TGCAGTGCCCCGAGGGGGCCATACCGAGTCGAGACCCAGTTCTTC.

This clonotype was counted many times. This likely reflects a read error, since a far larger clone is one base away. The rearrangement links TRBV6-5 to TRBJ2-7; possibly TRBD1 or TRBD2 for D (5 bases each). V dropped 5 bases and J dropped 7 bases, with 9 bases sitting between them. Per the germline V gene, CDR1 is MNHEY and CDR2 is SVGAGI. This CDR3 has 11 amino acids. This chain's CDR3 is CASSPGREQYF. The CDR3 DNA follows: TGTGCCAGCAGTCCGGGACGTGAGCAGTACTTC.

This clonotype was detected many times. V and J are TRBV20-1 and TRBJ2-3; no definite D call. CDR1 DFQATT and CDR2 SNEGSKA come from the germline V gene (reference sequence). This CDR3 region has 15 residues. The V end was cut by 0 bases, the J end by 4 bases, with 14 bases between. CDR3 coding DNA: TGCAGTGCTAGAGATCGAATGGGTAGGGCAGATACGCAGTATTTT. Amino acids: CSARDRMGRADTQYF.

This clonotype was detected many times. The rearrangement joins TRBV5-1 to TRBJ2-7; 7 bases fit TRBD1. The CDR3 loop spans 16 amino acids. The germline V gene has CDR1 SGHRS and CDR2 YFSETQ. V lost 0 bases and J lost 2; bases outside the gene matches: 8. CDR3 in amino acids: CASSLGPPGQTYEQYF. CDR3 nucleotide sequence: TGCGCCAGCAGCTTGGGCCCGCCGGGACAGACCTACGAGCAGTACTTC.

This clonotype occurred many times. The J gene is TRBJ2-5, the V gene TRBV5-1, with 13 bases matching TRBD2. The trim removed 4 bases at V and 3 bases at J, leaving 3 bases unmatched. Per the germline V gene, CDR1 is SGHRS and CDR2 is YFSETQ. This CDR3 has 15 amino acids. In DNA, the CDR3 is TGCGCCAGCAGCAGCACTAGCGGGAGGGAAGAGACCCAGTACTTC. Translation gives CASSSTSGREETQYF.

This clonotype was detected ten times or more. This chain joins TRBV12-3 or TRBV12-4 and TRBJ1-5; TRBD1 is a possible D gene (5 bases). V gave up 6 bases and J gave up 3 bases, with 15 bases separating them. The CDR3 extends over 15 amino acids. The CDR3, as DNA: TGTGCCAGCAGCCCCGGGGGACGCCACAATCAGCCCCAGCATTTT. Its protein is CASSPGGRHNQPQHF.

At least ten counts were recorded for this clonotype. The chain joins TRBV28 to TRBJ1-2; no definite D call. Germline V CDR1 and CDR2: MDHEN, SYDVKM. Trimming left V 1 base short and J 2 bases short, with 5 bases between. This CDR3 has 13 amino acids. The DNA for the CDR3 is TGTGCCAGCAGTTTATCACAGAACTATGGCTACACCTTC. This gives the protein CASSLSQNYGYTF.

This clonotype was seen many times. V gene TRBV5-1 combines with J gene TRBJ1-1; the match to TRBD1 covers 10 bases. CDR1 is SGHRS and CDR2 is YFSETQ in the germline V gene. There are 15 residues in the CDR3. The trim removed 1 base at V and 6 bases at J, leaving 6 bases unmatched. The CDR3 loop reads CASSLFGQGGAEAFF. CDR3 bases: TGCGCCAGCAGCTTGTTCGGACAGGGGGGGGCTGAAGCTTTCTTT.

This clonotype was observed many times. The chain is built from TRBV20-1 and TRBJ2-4, with a tentative D call TRBD1 (6 bases). Germline V lookup: CDR1 DFQATT, CDR2 SNEGSKA (reference sequence). The CDR3 is 15 amino acids. Trimming shortened V by 1 base and J by 7 bases, and 17 bases separated the two germline ends. CDR3 amino acids: CSARGTGSGYNIQYF. Here the CDR3 DNA reads TGCAGTGCTAGAGGCACAGGGTCCGGATATAACATTCAGTACTTC.

This clonotype was seen repeatedly, ten times or more. The V gene is TRBV12-3 or TRBV12-4, the J gene TRBJ1-2; D is unclear. The CDR3 is 13 amino acids. V lost 6 bases to trimming and J lost 8 bases, with 16 bases between them. CDR3 bases: TGTGCCAGCAGGACGGCGCGGCCTGACGGCTACACCTTC. Amino acids: CASRTARPDGYTF.